The 16 T cell receptor beta chains below all came from one sample that was sequenced in a study of post-analysis software for immune sequencing data. Points from the study as a whole: In patients, 4 to 6 TRBV segments were more frequent than in controls, with TRBV5-6, TRBV5-1 and TRBV20-1 among them.

Included in the TCR beta cDNA libraries were unique molecular identifiers. TCRdb recomputed calls from the PCR reads with MiXCR, one row per CDR3 protein. Of hundreds of thousands of distinct CDR3 sequences listed, 25% to 30% are singletons. Their recognized antigens are unknown. The specimen was blood. The receptors originated from a girl aged 5 to 17 with multiple sclerosis.

This clonotype was counted only a few times. The chain employs TRBV29-1 and TRBJ2-5; D remains unclear. The V end was cut by 4 bases, the J end by 2 bases, with 14 bases between. The CDR3 is 14 residues long. CDR1 is SQVTM, CDR2 ANQGSEA, per germline. CDR3 amino acids: CSVGFASRQETQYF. Written as DNA, the CDR3 is TGCAGCGTTGGATTTGCCTCCAGGCAAGAGACCCAGTACTTC.

This clonotype has a count of ten or more. This chain links TRBV10-3 with TRBJ2-1, with a possible D match to TRBD1 (5 bases). Trimming took 4 bases from V and 0 from J, leaving 13 bases between them. The CDR3 is 16 amino acids. The germline gives CDR1 ENHRY, CDR2 SYGVKD. The CDR3 DNA reads TGTGCCATCAGTGTAAACAGGTATCGCTCCTACAATGAGCAGTTCTTC. Protein: CAISVNRYRSYNEQFF.

This clonotype was picked up a small number of times. The chain couples TRBV29-1 to TRBJ2-7, with TRBD1 matching over 8 bases. Germline loops: CDR1 SQVTM, CDR2 ANQGSEA. The length of the CDR3 is 13 residues. Trimming removed 7 bases from V and 0 bases from J; junction bases left unmatched: 5. CDR3 amino acids: CSASGTGSYEQYF. Written as DNA, the CDR3 is TGCAGCGCCTCCGGGACAGGCTCCTACGAGCAGTACTTC.

This clonotype was detected a few times. The CDR3 protein is CSARPRGGYEQYF. In nucleotides, the CDR3 is TGCAGTGCTAGACCTCGAGGAGGTTACGAGCAGTACTTC. This rearrangement joins TRBV20-1 to TRBJ2-7; possible D gene TRBD2, 5 bases. Trimming stripped 2 bases from V and 4 bases from J, with 12 bases between. CDR1 and CDR2 from the germline V gene are DFQATT and SNEGSKA (reference sequence). The CDR3 runs 13 residues.

This clonotype was observed a handful of times. V gene TRBV9 combines with J gene TRBJ2-1, with unresolved D. The CDR3 consists of 14 residues. The germline gives CDR1 SGDLS, CDR2 YYNGEE. Deletions cut 1 base from V and 6 bases from J, with 11 bases between. The DNA of the CDR3 is TGTGCCAGCAGCGTATATAGGGTGGGCAATGAGCAGTTCTTC. It is translated as CASSVYRVGNEQFF.

The sample holds a few counts of this clonotype. V and J are TRBV20-1 and TRBJ2-1; the match to TRBD2 covers 9 bases. The CDR3 sequence is 14 residues long. CDR1 DFQATT and CDR2 SNEGSKA come from the germline V gene (reference sequence). Trimming removed 6 bases from V and 10 bases from J; junction bases left unmatched: 13. CDR3 in amino acids: CSATPGLAGPEQFF. The CDR3, as DNA: TGCAGTGCCACCCCGGGCCTAGCGGGGCCAGAGCAGTTCTTC.

This clonotype has a handful of counts. The chain combines TRBV6-5 with TRBJ1-2; 12 nucleotides line up with TRBD1. This CDR3 region has 16 residues. J lost 7 bases, V lost 5 bases, and 11 bases had no gene match. Germline V lookup: CDR1 MNHEY, CDR2 SVGAGI. This chain's CDR3 is CASSRKPGQGASGYTF. The DNA of the CDR3 is TGTGCCAGCAGTCGGAAACCGGGACAGGGGGCTAGTGGCTACACCTTC.

The J gene is TRBJ2-7, the V gene TRBV7-9, with D perhaps matching TRBD1 or TRBD2 (7 bases each). The better agreement between TRBJ2-5 and the DNA end casts doubt on the J call. Looked up from germline, CDR1 is SEHNR and CDR2 is FQNEAQ (reference sequence). The CDR3 is 18 amino acids. The CDR3 region is CASSAPGGGRGGLETQYF. The CDR3 DNA sequence: TGTGCCAGCAGCGCCCCGGGTGGTGGCAGGGGGGGTTTGGAGACCCAGTACTTC.

V is TRBV12-3 or TRBV12-4 and J is TRBJ2-7, with TRBD2 identical over 11 bases. Losses at the gene ends were 3 bases for V and 3 bases for J; bases not matched to a gene: 4. The CDR3 is 15 amino acids. This CDR3 reads CASSLPSGRNYEQYF. The CDR3 DNA sequence: TGTGCCAGCAGTTTGCCTAGCGGGAGGAACTACGAGCAGTACTTC.

CDR3 bases: TGTGCCAGCAGTTTCCGGGACAGGGGACGGGAGACCCAGTACTTC. Encoded protein: CASSFRDRGRETQYF. V is TRBV12-3 or TRBV12-4 and J is TRBJ2-5; 10 bases map to TRBD1. After removal of 3 bases from V and 5 bases from J, the junction contained 6 bases not matched to a gene. The CDR3 runs 15 residues.

This clonotype was counted between two and nine times. The gene calls are TRBV28 and TRBJ2-3; 7 positions match TRBD2. J gave up 2 bases and V 5 bases, and 7 bases lay outside the gene matches. Germline CDR1 reads MDHEN; CDR2 reads SYDVKM. This CDR3 region has 15 residues. Here the CDR3 DNA reads TGTGCCAGCAGTCGGGGTAGCGGGTCCACAGATACGCAGTATTTT. This translates into CASSRGSGSTDTQYF.

The chain links TRBV9 to TRBJ1-1; D possibly corresponds to TRBD1 (6 bases). V was cut by 1 base and J by 5 bases, with 12 bases left in between. Germline V CDR1 and CDR2: SGDLS, YYNGEE. The CDR3 is 14 amino acids. The chain's CDR3 is CASSVITQGTEAFF. The CDR3 coding sequence is TGTGCCAGCAGCGTAATTACACAGGGTACTGAAGCTTTCTTT.

This chain connects TRBV20-1 to TRBJ2-7; D is uncertain. The CDR3 consists of 12 residues. The germline CDR1 and CDR2 sequences are DFQATT and SNEGSKA (reference sequence). CDR3 protein: CSAPRSAYEQYF. CDR3 in DNA: TGCAGCGCACCTCGGAGCGCTTACGAGCAGTACTTC.

CDR3 in amino acids: CSAATGATGELFF. As DNA, the CDR3 is TGCAGCGCCGCGACAGGGGCCACCGGGGAGCTGTTTTTT. The chain combines TRBV29-1 with TRBJ2-2; 8 bases fit TRBD1. The CDR3 loop spans 13 amino acids. Germline-derived CDR1 and CDR2 are SQVTM and ANQGSEA. J gave up 4 bases and V 7 bases, and 5 bases lay outside the gene matches.

The J gene is TRBJ2-6, the V gene TRBV18; D is uncertain. Germline V gene data show CDR1 as KGHSH and CDR2 as LQKENI. V was clipped by 2 bases and J by 4 bases, with 9 bases between them. The CDR3 loop spans 15 amino acids. CDR3 region: CASSPTSGGANVLTF. CDR3 bases: TGTGCCAGCTCACCAACCTCCGGCGGGGCCAACGTCCTGACTTTC.

This clonotype was seen only a few times. This chain joins TRBV27 and TRBJ2-3; tentative D call: TRBD2 (6 bases). V was pared by 6 bases and J by 0 bases, with 16 bases between. Germline assignment: CDR1 MNHEY and CDR2 SMNVEV (reference sequence). The CDR3 has 16 residues. CDR3 region: CASSPRLATSTDTQYF. CDR3 bases: TGTGCCAGCAGCCCACGCCTAGCGACTAGCACAGATACGCAGTATTTT.